One and the same sample provided the 32 T cell receptor beta chains below, sequenced in a study of T cells in Graves' hyperthyroidism and ophthalmopathy. Using RNA transcripts as the source, TCR beta CDR3 regions were amplified. An initial round of RT-PCR targeting the TCR CDR3 relied on the HTBI primer set. TCRdb called the multiplex PCR reads again in MiXCR, with one record for every CDR3 protein. The table records approximately 400,000 distinct CDR3 sequences, 15% to 19% of them present only once. Sequenced: blood. Receptors were obtained from a woman in her late teens or twenties with Graves' hyperthyroidism that later progressed to Graves' ophthalmopathy.

The sample holds many counts of this clonotype. The J gene is TRBJ2-3, the V gene TRBV10-3; 11 bases match TRBD2. Germline V CDR1 and CDR2: ENHRY, SYGVKD. This CDR3 is 16 amino acids long. V was pared by 6 bases and J by 0 bases, with 5 bases of the junction left unmatched. In DNA, the CDR3 is TGTGCCATCAGCTCCGGGACTAGCGGTAGCACAGATACGCAGTATTTT. Its translation is CAISSGTSGSTDTQYF.

V is TRBV5-5 and J is TRBJ2-2, with unresolved D. This CDR3 is 12 amino acids long. Trimming removed 1 base from V and 4 bases from J, with 2 bases in between. CDR1 and CDR2 from the germline V gene are SGHKS and YYEKEE (reference sequence). The CDR3 reads CASSLPTGELFF. In DNA, the CDR3 is TGTGCCAGCAGCTTGCCCACCGGGGAGCTGTTTTTT.

Ten or more counts support this clonotype. The CDR3 here is CASSPHDQPQHF. The CDR3 DNA reads as TGTGCCAGCAGCCCCCACGACCAGCCCCAGCATTTT. The rearrangement joins TRBV7-9 to TRBJ1-5, with unresolved D. CDR1 SEHNR and CDR2 FQNEAQ come from the germline V gene (reference sequence). V lost 5 bases to trimming and J lost 7 bases, with 9 bases between them. The CDR3 is 12 amino acids.

This sequence joins TRBV12-3 or TRBV12-4 and TRBJ2-7, with 10 nucleotides matching TRBD2. The CDR3 spans 15 residues. V lost 6 bases and J lost 2; bases outside the gene matches: 7. The CDR3 reads CASSPTSGMTYEQYF. The DNA of the CDR3 is TGTGCCAGCAGCCCCACTAGCGGGATGACCTACGAGCAGTACTTC.

In this sample, this clonotype turned up many times. A junction end diverges from the germline sequence, so it may reflect a read error. The genes are TRBV28 and TRBJ2-1; 9 bases line up with TRBD1. This CDR3 comprises 14 residues. CDR1 and CDR2 from the germline V gene are MDHEN and SYDVKM. CDR3 loop: CASSSGTGFSEEFF. CDR3 coding DNA: TGTGCCAGCAGTTCCGGGACAGGGTTTTCTGAGGAGTTCTTC.

This clonotype was seen repeatedly, ten times or more. This chain joins TRBV3-1 and TRBJ1-6; 8 bases fit TRBD1. Germline trimming cut 0 bases from V and 10 bases from J; bases unmatched to any gene: 8. The CDR3 covers 16 residues. Germline CDR1 is LGHDT and CDR2 is YNNKEL (reference sequence). CDR3 sequence: CASSQDGAGGNSPLHF. In nucleotides, the CDR3 is TGTGCCAGCAGCCAAGATGGGGCAGGGGGCAACTCACCCCTCCACTTT.

This clonotype was observed at least ten times. The gene calls are TRBV28 and TRBJ2-7, with 11 bases aligning to TRBD2. Germline CDR1 is MDHEN and CDR2 is SYDVKM. With 5 bases clipped from V and 3 bases from J, the junction kept 15 bases outside the gene matches. This CDR3 spans 18 amino acids. CDR3 nucleotides: TGTGCCAGCAGTCTACCCGGGACTAGCGGTCGTCGCGGCTACGAGCAGTACTTC. Encoded protein: CASSLPGTSGRRGYEQYF.

This clonotype has a count of ten or more. The V and J genes are TRBV7-2 and TRBJ1-2; D not certain. This CDR3 region has 14 residues. Trimming removed 1 base from V and 2 bases from J, with 8 bases in between. Germline V gene sequence: CDR1 SGHTA, CDR2 FQGNSA. Here the CDR3 reads CASSLVAMNYGYTF. The DNA of the CDR3 is TGTGCCAGCAGCTTAGTCGCCATGAACTATGGCTACACCTTC.

The V and J genes are TRBV15 and TRBJ2-1; 7 bases line up with TRBD2. The CDR3 is 17 amino acids. V dropped 0 bases and J dropped 2; count of bases not matched to a gene: 7. Germline-derived CDR1 and CDR2 are LNHNV and YYDKDF (reference sequence). The CDR3 protein is CATSRDVGDYAYNEQFF. Here the CDR3 DNA reads TGTGCCACCAGCAGAGATGTCGGGGACTACGCCTACAATGAGCAGTTCTTC. The full variable domain, in which reference TRBV15 and TRBJ2-1 provide the parts outside the CDR3, is DAMVIQNPRYQVTQFGKPVTLSCSQTLNHNVMYWYQQKSSQAPKLLFHYYDKDFNNEADTPDNFQSRRPNTSFCFLDIRSPGLGDTAMYLCATSRDVGDYAYNEQFFGPGTRLTVL.

This clonotype was observed at least ten times. This rearrangement joins TRBV20-1 to TRBJ1-5, with 7 bases fitting TRBD1. V shed 2 bases, J shed 6 bases, and the junction held 10 bases outside the gene matches. This CDR3 comprises 15 residues. Looked up from germline, CDR1 is DFQATT and CDR2 is SNEGSKA (reference sequence). The CDR3: CSARRRTGLSQPQHF. CDR3 in DNA: TGCAGTGCTAGAAGGAGGACAGGCTTGAGTCAGCCCCAGCATTTT.

This clonotype has at least ten counts. This chain links TRBV4-1 with TRBJ2-5, with D maybe TRBD2 (5 bases). V lost 3 bases, J lost 0 bases, and 14 bases lay in between. CDR1 is MGHRA, CDR2 YSYEKL, per germline. There are 16 residues in the CDR3. In DNA form, the CDR3 reads TGCGCCAGCAGCCACGCTAGACGGGATAACCAAGAGACCCAGTACTTC. Translating gives CASSHARRDNQETQYF.

This clonotype was counted ten times or more. This sequence joins TRBV20-1 and TRBJ2-7; unclear D gene. The germline gives CDR1 DFQATT, CDR2 SNEGSKA (reference sequence). The V end lost 0 bases, the J end lost 2 bases, and 8 bases lay between the germline ends. The CDR3 runs 13 residues. In DNA form, the CDR3 reads TGCAGTGCTAGAGATGTGGGTCCCTACGAGCAGTACTTC. It yields the protein CSARDVGPYEQYF.

This clonotype was found many times. V usage is TRBV2 and J usage is TRBJ2-1, with D tentatively TRBD1 (7 bases). With 7 bases removed from V and 0 bases from J, the gap between germline ends came to 13 bases. CDR1 and CDR2 (germline): SNHLY, FYNNEI. The CDR3 covers 15 residues. The CDR3 spells CASTGGGASYNEQFF. The CDR3 nucleotides read TGTGCCAGCACTGGAGGGGGCGCCTCCTACAATGAGCAGTTCTTC.

This clonotype was counted ten times or more. The V and J genes are TRBV2 and TRBJ2-7, with D possibly TRBD1 on 5 matching bases. Germline CDR1 is SNHLY and CDR2 is FYNNEI. V was clipped by 7 bases and J by 4 bases, with 14 bases between them. This CDR3 is built from 13 residues. CDR3 in amino acids: CASTLDSPYEQYF. For the CDR3, the DNA is TGTGCCAGCACCTTAGACAGCCCATACGAGCAGTACTTC.

This clonotype was counted ten times or more. The chain has TRBV7-9 and TRBJ1-2; tentative D call: TRBD1 (5 bases). This CDR3 has 13 amino acids. The germline gives CDR1 SEHNR, CDR2 FQNEAQ (reference sequence). V lost 6 bases, J lost 6 bases, and 14 bases lay in between. The CDR3 bases are TGTGCCAGCAGAACCGGGGGGACGGATGGCTACACCTTC. Amino acid sequence: CASRTGGTDGYTF.

This clonotype was seen many times. The chain employs TRBV6-6 and TRBJ2-6; D unresolved. The CDR3 sequence is 19 residues long. In germline, CDR1 is MNHNY, CDR2 SVGAGI (reference sequence). The germline V and J ends were trimmed by 2 bases and 1 base, with 18 bases remaining between them. As DNA, the CDR3 is TGTGCCAGCAGTTACCCCCGTGGGCTGGTAGTTTCTGGGGCCAACGTCCTGACTTTC. Its translation is CASSYPRGLVVSGANVLTF.

There are many counts of this clonotype. V is TRBV20-1 and J is TRBJ2-7, with TRBD2 matching over 10 bases. CDR1 and CDR2 (germline): DFQATT, SNEGSKA (reference sequence). The length of the CDR3 is 18 residues. The V segment lost 4 bases and the J segment 0 bases; nucleotides outside the gene matches: 15. The CDR3 region is CSATWRGLADTLSYEQYF. CDR3 nucleotides: TGCAGTGCTACCTGGAGAGGACTAGCGGACACCCTCTCCTACGAGCAGTACTTC.

This clonotype occurred many times. The J gene is TRBJ2-1, the V gene TRBV24-1; tentatively, D is TRBD1 or TRBD2 (5 bases each). CDR1 and CDR2 (germline): KGHDR, SFDVKD. V lost 2 bases to trimming and J lost 3 bases, with 19 bases between them. The CDR3 contains 18 residues. In DNA, the CDR3 is TGTGCCACCAGTGATTCACCCTTACGGGACCCCCACTACAATGAGCAGTTCTTC. This codes for CATSDSPLRDPHYNEQFF.

This clonotype has a count of ten or more. This chain uses TRBV20-1 with TRBJ2-7; D unresolved. The ends were cut back, 6 bases at V and 2 bases at J, with 20 bases in the middle. Germline values: CDR1 DFQATT, CDR2 SNEGSKA (reference sequence). The CDR3 consists of 15 residues. The CDR3 protein is CSAASVQTRTYEQYF. The CDR3 DNA is TGCAGTGCCGCTTCTGTACAGACCAGGACCTACGAGCAGTACTTC.

This clonotype showed up many times. The chain joins TRBV20-1 to TRBJ2-3, with 10 bases identical to TRBD2. Germline values: CDR1 DFQATT, CDR2 SNEGSKA (reference sequence). CDR3 length equals 16 residues. V lost 0 bases, J lost 6 bases, and 9 bases stayed unmatched. DNA for the CDR3: TGCAGTGCTAGAGATAGCGGGAGGCTTGATAGGGATACGCAGTATTTT. Protein sequence: CSARDSGRLDRDTQYF.

This clonotype occurred many times. CDR3 amino acids: CAWSGPDRNNYGYTF. CDR3 nucleotide sequence: TGTGCCTGGAGTGGACCGGACAGGAATAACTATGGCTACACCTTC. The J gene is TRBJ1-2, the V gene TRBV30; 7 nucleotides line up with TRBD1. CDR3 length: 15 residues. V was clipped by 1 base and J by 1 base; unmatched bases: 6. Germline CDR1 GTSNPN, CDR2 SVGIG (reference sequence). The full variable domain, in which reference TRBV30 and TRBJ1-2 provide the parts outside the CDR3, is SQTIHQWPATLVQPVGSPLSLECTVEGTSNPNLYWYRQAAGRGLQLLFYSVGIGQISSEVPQNLSASRPQDRQFILSSKKLLLSDSGFYLCAWSGPDRNNYGYTFGSGTRLTVV.

Of note for this clonotype: Since a much larger clone is just one base distant, this may be a read error. The chain couples TRBV20-1 to TRBJ2-1; no firm D call. This CDR3 contains 12 residues. Germline lookup yields CDR1 DFQATT and CDR2 SNEGSKA (reference sequence). The DNA for the CDR3 is TGCAGGGTGAGTTCGTCGGCGGATGAGCAGTTCTTC. Protein sequence: CRVSSSADEQFF.

The chain combines TRBV24-1 with TRBJ2-1; 9 positions agree with TRBD2. The CDR3 loop spans 21 amino acids. Trimming cost V 4 bases and J 6 bases; bases outside gene matches: 24. Germline CDR1 and CDR2: KGHDR and SFDVKD. The CDR3 here is CATSDTGRLTEREVTPNEQFF. The CDR3 DNA reads as TGTGCCACCAGTGACACCGGGAGGCTGACCGAGCGGGAGGTCACCCCCAATGAGCAGTTCTTC.

This clonotype was seen only a few times. The chain recombines TRBV5-1 with TRBJ2-6; D remains ambiguous. This CDR3 comprises 17 residues. Germline CDR1 reads SGHRS; CDR2 reads YFSETQ. V lost 3 bases and J lost 0, with 13 bases in between. CDR3 sequence reads: CASSYTGGLSGANVLTF. As DNA, the CDR3 is TGCGCCAGCAGCTACACCGGCGGCCTCTCTGGGGCCAACGTCCTGACTTTC. Full variable domain (outside the CDR3, taken from reference TRBV5-1 and TRBJ2-6): KAGVTQTPRYLIKTRGQQVTLSCSPISGHRSVSWYQQTPGQGLQFLFEYFSETQRNKGNFPGRFSGRQFSNSRSEMNVSTLELGDSALYLCASSYTGGLSGANVLTFGAGSRLTVL.

This chain links TRBV11-2 with TRBJ2-7; D gene uncertain. Trimming took 0 bases from V and 8 from J, leaving 11 bases between them. Germline loops: CDR1 SGHAT, CDR2 FQNNGV. The CDR3 loop spans 13 amino acids. CDR3 DNA: TGTGCCAGCAGCTTAGACCCCTATTTCCAGCAGTACTTC. Translating it yields CASSLDPYFQQYF.

Turning to this clonotype: Since a much larger clone is just one base distant, this may be a read error. The CDR3 end shows no conserved phenylalanine or tryptophan, and so a read error is likely. V usage is TRBV29-1 and J usage is TRBJ2-1, with D hard to call. The CDR3 runs 12 residues. CDR1 and CDR2 (germline): SQVTM, ANQGSEA. Trimming took off 0 bases at V and 5 bases at J, with 5 bases between the two ends. CDR3 coding DNA: TGCAGCGTTGAAGATCCAAACAATGAGCAGTTCTCC. It is translated as CSVEDPNNEQFS.

This clonotype has a count of ten or more. Its ends do not fully match the called genes, so a read error is possible. The chain carries TRBV5-1 and TRBJ2-7; D is perhaps TRBD1 or TRBD2 (5 bases each). In germline, CDR1 is SGHRS, CDR2 YFSETQ. CDR3 size: 16 residues. CDR3 residues: CASSLTIAEGSYKQYF. DNA of the CDR3: TGCGCCAGCAGCTTAACCATTGCAGAGGGGTCCTACAAGCAGTACTTC.

This clonotype has just a few counts. This chain links TRBV6-1 with TRBJ1-2, with TRBD1 matching 8 bases. After removal of 5 bases from V and 7 bases from J, the junction contained 9 bases not matched to a gene. CDR1 is MNHNS and CDR2 is SASEGT in the germline V gene. This CDR3 has 14 amino acids. CDR3 sequence (DNA): TGTGCCAGCAGTTTCAACCAGGGGGCTGGTGGCTACACCTTC. Protein product: CASSFNQGAGGYTF.

Only a few counts were recorded for this clonotype. The gene calls are TRBV6-6 and TRBJ2-5, with TRBD1 identical over 8 bases. Germline V gene sequence: CDR1 MNHNY, CDR2 SVGAGI (reference sequence). V trimming: 6 bases; J trimming: 0 bases; junction bases outside the gene matches: 6. The CDR3 totals 15 residues. The CDR3 region is CASRGAGQDQETQYF. CDR3 sequence (DNA): TGTGCCAGCAGGGGCGCGGGACAGGACCAAGAGACCCAGTACTTC.

This clonotype was recorded many times. This sequence joins TRBV20-1 and TRBJ1-6, with 7 bases matching TRBD1. The CDR3 contains 15 residues. The trim removed 3 bases at V and 1 base at J, leaving 3 bases unmatched. The V gene's germline CDR1 is DFQATT and CDR2 SNEGSKA (reference sequence). The DNA for the CDR3 is TGCAGTGCTAGTACAGGGGAATCCTATAATTCACCCCTCCACTTT. Amino acid sequence: CSASTGESYNSPLHF.

This clonotype appeared many times. This chain connects TRBV13 to TRBJ2-7; 7 positions match TRBD2. This CDR3 is 15 amino acids long. The germline V gene encodes CDR1 PRHDT and CDR2 FYEKMQ (reference sequence). Trimming removed 0 bases from V and 0 bases from J; junction bases left unmatched: 2. The CDR3 DNA reads TGTGCCAGCAGCTTAGGAGCGGGGAGCTCCTACGAGCAGTACTTC. Encoded protein: CASSLGAGSSYEQYF.

This clonotype was picked up many times. The J gene is TRBJ2-5, the V gene TRBV27; TRBD2 might be the D (6 bases). The germline gives CDR1 MNHEY, CDR2 SMNVEV (reference sequence). The ends were cut back, 2 bases at V and 5 bases at J, with 15 bases in the middle. This CDR3 has 15 residues. CDR3 nucleotides: TGTGCCAGCAGTTTAGACGGGAGAGGTGAGGAGACCCAGTACTTC. Protein product: CASSLDGRGEETQYF.